This T cell receptor beta chain was found in a study of blood T cells in healthy people across ages. General study findings and limits: Estimated diversity, derived from one million T cells, was regarded as an underestimate. Researchers said unsorted PBMCs prevented a conclusive naive versus antigen-experienced comparison. Possibly, changes in expanded clonotypes were confounded because donor CMV status was unknown.

A sample-barcoded 5' primer and a J-beta primer mix were used in a second PCR of about 7 to 12 cycles. TCRdb independently ran MiXCR on the 5' RACE reads; one entry per CDR3 protein. The sample has around 1.5 million distinct CDR3 sequences, 35% to 45% seen once; the top ten hold roughly 7.9%. Points on this clonotype: Its antigen is as yet unknown.

Each sample yielded at least 6 micrograms of PBMC total RNA. The TCR was taken from a young woman in good health. Sequenced material: blood.

In DNA form, the CDR3 reads TGCAGTGCTAGAGACCGGGGACTAGCAGTCTACAATGAGCAGTTCTTC. It encodes CSARDRGLAVYNEQFF. The gene calls are TRBV20-1 and TRBJ2-1; 9 nucleotides agree with TRBD2. The germline CDR1 and CDR2 sequences are DFQATT and SNEGSKA (reference sequence). Trimming took 0 bases from V and 3 from J; bases not matched to a gene: 6. The CDR3 has 16 residues.